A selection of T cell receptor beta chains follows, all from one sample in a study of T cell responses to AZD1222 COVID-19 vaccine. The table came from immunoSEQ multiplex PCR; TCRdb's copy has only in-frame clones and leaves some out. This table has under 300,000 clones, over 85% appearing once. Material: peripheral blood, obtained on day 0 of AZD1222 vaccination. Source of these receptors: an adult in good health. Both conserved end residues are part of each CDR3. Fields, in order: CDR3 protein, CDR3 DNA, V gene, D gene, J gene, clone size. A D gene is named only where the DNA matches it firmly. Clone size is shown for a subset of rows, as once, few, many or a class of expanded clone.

CASSLFIRVSGNTIYF,TGTGCCAGCAGTTTATTTATCCGGGTTTCTGGAAACACCATATATTTT,TRBV28,-,TRBJ1-3,-
CSASGGGSSYNEQFF,TGCAGTGCGAGTGGGGGCGGGAGCTCCTACAATGAGCAGTTCTTC,TRBV20-1,-,TRBJ2-1,once
CASSVEGMNSPLHF,TGTGCCAGCAGCGTAGAAGGGATGAATTCACCCCTCCACTTT,TRBV9,-,TRBJ1-6,-
CASSSRGGGIGETQYF,TGTGCCAGCAGCTCACGGGGGGGCGGCATTGGGGAGACCCAGTACTTC,TRBV9,TRBD2,TRBJ2-5,-
CASSPQTGGDTQYF,TGTGCCAGCAGCCCCCAGACAGGAGGAGATACGCAGTATTTT,TRBV7-9,-,TRBJ2-3,-
CASSRLSGGDGYTF,TGTGCCAGCAGCCGCTTGTCCGGTGGTGATGGCTACACCTTC,TRBV3-1/TRBV3-2,-,TRBJ1-2,-
CASSDTSGAQYF,TGTGCCAGCAGTGATACCAGCGGGGCCCAGTACTTC,TRBV28,TRBD2,TRBJ2-5,-
CASNLPGNQPQHF,TGTGCCAGCAACCTGCCAGGCAATCAGCCCCAGCATTTT,TRBV28,-,TRBJ1-5,-
CASSPGGNTEAFF,TGTGCCAGCAGCCCAGGGGGGAACACTGAAGCTTTCTTT,TRBV7-6,TRBD1,TRBJ1-1,once
CASSPGPQNYEQYF,TGTGCCAGCAGCCCGGGACCCCAAAACTACGAGCAGTACTTC,TRBV7-2,-,TRBJ2-7,-
CASGLETGNAFF,TGTGCTAGTGGTTTGGAAACAGGGAACGCTTTCTTT,TRBV12-5,-,TRBJ1-1,-
CATSFPEGNEQFF,TGTGCCACCAGTTTTCCGGAGGGGAATGAGCAGTTCTTC,TRBV15,-,TRBJ2-1,-
CASSYSSGEQYF,TGTGCCAGCAGTTACTCATCCGGCGAGCAGTACTTC,TRBV6-5,-,TRBJ2-7,-
CASRVGQTNTEAFF,TGCGCCAGCAGGGTGGGGCAAACAAACACTGAAGCTTTCTTT,TRBV5-1,-,TRBJ1-1,-
CASGLRSGPFEQYF,TGTGCCAGCGGCCTTAGGAGCGGACCCTTCGAGCAGTACTTC,TRBV2,-,TRBJ2-7,-
CASSLGPRAGGIDEQYF,TGCGCCAGCAGCTTGGGACCCCGGGCGGGGGGGATCGACGAGCAGTACTTC,TRBV5-1,TRBD2,TRBJ2-7,-
CASSYWQANTEAFF,TGTGCCAGCAGTTACTGGCAGGCGAACACTGAAGCTTTCTTT,TRBV6-2/TRBV6-3,-,TRBJ1-1,-
CASSPGTTDTQYF,TGTGCCAGCAGCCCGGGGACCACAGATACGCAGTATTTT,TRBV3-1/TRBV3-2,-,TRBJ2-3,-
CASSLGFQERDTQYF,TGTGCCAGCAGCTTAGGGTTTCAGGAACGGGATACGCAGTATTTT,TRBV7-9,-,TRBJ2-3,-
CASSLESARYNEQFF,TGTGCCAGCAGCTTAGAAAGCGCCCGATACAATGAGCAGTTCTTC,TRBV7-2,-,TRBJ2-1,-
CSVGMDSPGNTIYF,TGCAGCGTTGGAATGGACAGTCCTGGAAACACCATATATTTT,TRBV29-1,-,TRBJ1-3,-
CASSRYEQYF,TGTGCCAGCAGCCGATACGAGCAGTACTTC,TRBV28,-,TRBJ2-7,-
CASSLKAGEQFF,TGTGCCAGCAGTTTAAAGGCGGGGGAGCAGTTCTTC,TRBV27,-,TRBJ2-1,-
CAWRVRGRDTDTQYF,TGTGCCTGGAGAGTTAGAGGGAGGGACACAGATACGCAGTATTTT,TRBV30,TRBD2,TRBJ2-3,once
CASSFGIGELFF,TGTGCCAGCAGCTTCGGGATCGGGGAGCTGTTTTTT,TRBV5-6,-,TRBJ2-2,-
CASSLGVHNEQFF,TGTGCCAGCAGCTTAGGGGTACACAATGAGCAGTTCTTC,TRBV7-3,-,TRBJ2-1,-
CASSLVRLNTEAFF,TGTGCCAGCAGCTTGGTACGATTGAACACTGAAGCTTTCTTT,TRBV5-5,-,TRBJ1-1,-
CACSPRTSYNEQFF,TGCGCCTGCTCCCCCCGGACTTCTTACAATGAGCAGTTCTTC,TRBV5-1,-,TRBJ2-1,-
CASSLGRADEQYF,TGTGCCAGCAGCTTGGGCAGGGCGGACGAGCAGTACTTC,TRBV11-2,-,TRBJ2-7,-
CASIGVENTDTQYF,TGTGCCAGCATCGGGGTCGAGAACACAGATACGCAGTATTTT,TRBV2,-,TRBJ2-3,-
CASGLDLGSEAFF,TGTGCTAGTGGTTTGGACCTCGGGAGTGAAGCTTTCTTT,TRBV12-5,-,TRBJ1-1,-
CASSTSGRTDTQYF,TGTGCCAGCTCGACTAGCGGGAGAACAGATACGCAGTATTTT,TRBV18,TRBD2,TRBJ2-3,-
CASSFTGLAGGRETQYF,TGTGCCAGCAGCTTCACCGGACTAGCGGGGGGGCGGGAGACCCAGTACTTC,TRBV5-6,TRBD2,TRBJ2-5,once
CASSVETQYF,TGTGCCAGCAGTGTGGAGACCCAGTACTTC,TRBV2,-,TRBJ2-5,once
CASSLGQGAYEQYF,TGTGCCAGCAGTTTAGGTCAGGGGGCGTACGAGCAGTACTTC,TRBV27,TRBD1,TRBJ2-7,-
CASSMEGRTSGARGEQYF,TGTGCCAGTAGTATGGAGGGGCGGACTAGCGGAGCCAGGGGCGAGCAGTACTTC,TRBV19,TRBD2,TRBJ2-7,-
CAWSVTLRDRAYEQYF,TGTGCCTGGAGTGTTACACTCCGGGACAGGGCGTACGAGCAGTACTTC,TRBV30,TRBD1,TRBJ2-7,-
CASSKDPGLAGTYNEQFF,TGTGCCAGTAGTAAAGATCCGGGACTAGCGGGGACTTACAATGAGCAGTTCTTC,TRBV19,TRBD2,TRBJ2-1,-
CAWSVGANTGELFF,TGTGCCTGGAGTGTTGGGGCGAACACCGGGGAGCTGTTTTTT,TRBV30,-,TRBJ2-2,-
CASSPGQGPYGYTF,TGTGCCAGCAGCCCAGGGCAAGGGCCTTATGGCTACACCTTC,TRBV11-2,-,TRBJ1-2,-
CASSPQSSGGRSLYEQYF,TGTGCCAGCAGCCCCCAGTCTAGCGGGGGGCGATCGCTCTACGAGCAGTACTTC,TRBV3-1/TRBV3-2,TRBD2,TRBJ2-7,-
CASSLGSGYRGEKLFF,TGTGCCAGCAGCTTGGGATCGGGGTATCGGGGTGAAAAACTGTTTTTT,TRBV11-2,-,TRBJ1-4,-
CASSSFSPSYNEQFF,TGTGCCAGCAGTTCCTTCAGCCCCTCCTACAATGAGCAGTTCTTC,TRBV6-5,-,TRBJ2-1,-
CASSLRAGLGYTGELFF,TGTGCCAGCAGCTTACGAGCAGGTCTGGGATACACCGGGGAGCTGTTTTTT,TRBV7-2,-,TRBJ2-2,-
CASSQMVASYNEQFF,TGTGCCAGCAGCCAAATGGTGGCCTCCTACAATGAGCAGTTCTTC,TRBV14,-,TRBJ2-1,once
CASSYGSKAPNYGYTF,TGTGCCAGCAGTTACGGGTCCAAGGCCCCAAACTATGGCTACACCTTC,TRBV6-5,-,TRBJ1-2,-
CASSLAGREPTRQPQHF,TGCGCCAGCAGCTTGGCCGGCCGGGAACCAACTAGACAGCCCCAGCATTTT,TRBV5-1,-,TRBJ1-5,few
CASSLDQPQHF,TGTGCCAGCAGCTTAGATCAGCCCCAGCATTTT,TRBV7-3,-,TRBJ1-5,-
CASSLTPTSTDTQYF,TGTGCCAGCTCCCTGACACCAACTAGCACAGATACGCAGTATTTT,TRBV9,-,TRBJ2-3,-
CASSGLTGVLLPYTF,TGTGCCAGCAGTGGCCTGACAGGGGTTTTATTGCCCTACACCTTC,TRBV28,TRBD1,TRBJ1-2,-
CASSERRGTNEKLFF,TGTGCCAGCAGTGAACGGAGGGGGACTAATGAAAAACTGTTTTTT,TRBV6-1,-,TRBJ1-4,once
CASSRSGTGGEKLFF,TGTGCCAGCAGCCGATCCGGGACAGGTGGGGAAAAACTGTTTTTT,TRBV5-4,TRBD1,TRBJ1-4,-
CASSPDRGGNYGYTF,TGTGCCAGCAGTCCTGACAGGGGGGGCAACTATGGCTACACCTTC,TRBV2,TRBD1,TRBJ1-2,-
CASSSFSGRGEQYF,TGTGCCAGCAGCTCCTTCAGCGGGAGGGGCGAGCAGTACTTC,TRBV7-2,TRBD2,TRBJ2-7,few
CASRPDRASGNEQFF,TGTGCCAGCAGACCCGACAGGGCGTCGGGGAATGAGCAGTTCTTC,TRBV5-4,TRBD1,TRBJ2-1,-
CASRTGGSMNSPLHF,TGCGCCAGCAGGACAGGGGGCAGTATGAATTCACCCCTCCACTTT,TRBV5-1,TRBD1,TRBJ1-6,-
CASSPKGQGLYEQYF,TGTGCCAGCAGCCCCAAGGGACAGGGGCTCTACGAGCAGTACTTC,TRBV5-4,TRBD1,TRBJ2-7,once